Following are 12 T cell receptor beta chains from one sample sequenced in a study of regulatory T cells in long-lasting Graves disease. The time point was: persistent/refractory GD, antithyroid drugs over 5 years with positive TRAb. PBMC-derived RNA was used for the TCR library. Assembly of TCR beta libraries relied on iRepertoire HTBI primers together with Arm-PCR of CDR3 regions. TCRdb analysed the multiplex PCR reads with MiXCR anew, one entry per CDR3 protein. The sample records more than 300,000 distinct CDR3 sequences, less than 30% being singletons. Sequencing used peripheral blood mononuclear cells (PBMCs), obtained when the disease was refractory, from a patient treated with antithyroid drugs. These TCRs come from a middle-aged woman with Graves disease.

This clonotype was detected a few times. J is TRBJ1-1 and V is TRBV27, with unresolved D. CDR1 and CDR2 from the germline V gene are MNHEY and SMNVEV (reference sequence). V lost 7 bases to trimming and J lost 7 bases, with 16 bases between them. This CDR3 spans 13 amino acids. The CDR3 nucleotides read TGTGCCAGCACCAGGACCGAACTGGGTGAAGCTTTCTTT. The encoded protein is CASTRTELGEAFF.

This clonotype was counted at least ten times. V gene TRBV28 combines with J gene TRBJ2-5, with TRBD1 matching 8 bases. Germline values: CDR1 MDHEN, CDR2 SYDVKM. Germline trimming cut 7 bases from V and 1 base from J; bases unmatched to any gene: 8. This CDR3 region has 15 residues. CDR3 in amino acids: CASNGQGLAQETQYF. CDR3 coding DNA: TGTGCCAGCAATGGACAGGGATTGGCCCAAGAGACCCAGTACTTC.

The chain links TRBV20-1 to TRBJ2-5, with 12 positions matching TRBD2. With V trimmed by 3 bases and J by 5 bases, 13 bases remained unmatched. Per germline, CDR1 DFQATT and CDR2 SNEGSKA (reference sequence). The CDR3 length is 17 residues. CDR3: CSASVVTSGRFMETQYF. The CDR3 DNA follows: TGCAGTGCTAGTGTGGTGACTAGCGGGAGATTCATGGAGACCCAGTACTTC.

This clonotype appeared a few times. The V gene is TRBV27, the J gene TRBJ1-6; D might be TRBD1 (6 bases). V lost 4 bases and J lost 6, with 19 bases in between. Germline CDR1 is MNHEY and CDR2 is SMNVEV (reference sequence). This CDR3 is built from 17 residues. CDR3: CASSSLIGGAGNSPLHF. CDR3 sequence (DNA): TGTGCCAGCAGTTCCCTGATTGGGGGCGCGGGTAATTCACCCCTCCACTTT.

The gene calls are TRBV30 and TRBJ1-5; D not resolved. CDR1 and CDR2 from the germline V gene are GTSNPN and SVGIG (reference sequence). The CDR3 is 15 amino acids. V shed 3 bases and J shed 1 base, with 13 bases lying between them. CDR3 DNA: TGTGCCTGGAGCCGAGGGAAGAGGAGCAATCAGCCCCAGCATTTT. Protein product: CAWSRGKRSNQPQHF. Combining the CDR3 with reference TRBV30 and TRBJ1-5 gives the whole variable domain SQTIHQWPATLVQPVGSPLSLECTVEGTSNPNLYWYRQAAGRGLQLLFYSVGIGQISSEVPQNLSASRPQDRQFILSSKKLLLSDSGFYLCAWSRGKRSNQPQHFGDGTRLSIL.

This clonotype was seen a few times. The chain has TRBV20-1 and TRBJ2-1, with 7 nucleotides matching TRBD1. The CDR3 is made up of 15 amino acids. The V gene end was trimmed by 0 bases and the J gene end by 9 bases; junction bases not matched to a gene: 11. The germline V gene encodes CDR1 DFQATT and CDR2 SNEGSKA (reference sequence). The CDR3 DNA reads as TGCAGTGCTAGAGATCCCCGGGACAGAATTGGTGAGCAGTTCTTC. This codes for CSARDPRDRIGEQFF.

The table lists this clonotype with many counts. Here the CDR3 DNA reads TGTGCCAGCAATTATGGGCTAGACAGGGTGGATCAGCCCCAGCATTTT. Its protein is CASNYGLDRVDQPQHF. The gene calls are TRBV28 and TRBJ1-5; 7 bases map to TRBD1. The CDR3 extends over 16 amino acids. V lost 7 bases and J lost 5; bases outside the gene matches: 14. Germline V gene data show CDR1 as MDHEN and CDR2 as SYDVKM.

The rearrangement joins TRBV29-1 to TRBJ2-4; weak D call: TRBD2 (6 bases). Germline V lookup: CDR1 SQVTM, CDR2 ANQGSEA. The CDR3 has 12 residues. V was cut by 4 bases and J by 8 bases, with 12 bases left in between. This CDR3 reads CSVGDWGDIQYF. The CDR3 nucleotides read TGCAGCGTTGGGGACTGGGGGGACATTCAGTACTTC.

This clonotype was counted many times. The chain employs TRBV15 and TRBJ1-4; D unclear. Trimming shortened V by 6 bases and J by 4 bases, and 6 bases separated the two germline ends. Germline CDR1 and CDR2: LNHNV and YYDKDF (reference sequence). CDR3 length equals 12 residues. For the CDR3, the DNA is TGTGCCACCAGGGACCTTAATGAAAAACTGTTTTTT. Translation gives CATRDLNEKLFF. Full variable domain (remainder filled in from reference TRBV15 and TRBJ1-4): DAMVIQNPRYQVTQFGKPVTLSCSQTLNHNVMYWYQQKSSQAPKLLFHYYDKDFNNEADTPDNFQSRRPNTSFCFLDIRSPGLGDTAMYLCATRDLNEKLFFGSGTQLSVL.

V and J are TRBV5-1 and TRBJ2-3; the D is unclear. Germline CDR1 reads SGHRS; CDR2 reads YFSETQ. Trimming took 7 bases from V and 4 from J, leaving 13 bases between them. There are 13 residues in the CDR3. As DNA, the CDR3 is TGCGCCAGCGTTGGGCTTAACGCAGATACGCAGTATTTT. It encodes CASVGLNADTQYF.

This clonotype was observed at least ten times. The CDR3 DNA reads as TGTGCCAGCAGTCCCGGGAGTACCTACGAGCAGTACTTC. Protein product: CASSPGSTYEQYF. V and J are TRBV28 and TRBJ2-7; possibly TRBD2 for D (6 bases). The germline V gene has CDR1 MDHEN and CDR2 SYDVKM. The V end was cut by 5 bases, the J end by 2 bases, with 10 bases between. The CDR3 extends over 13 amino acids. Variable domain in full (rest from reference TRBV28 and TRBJ2-7): DVKVTQSSRYLVKRTGEKVFLECVQDMDHENMFWYRQDPGLGLRLIYFSYDVKMKEKGDIPEGYSVSREKKERFSLILESASTNQTSMYLCASSPGSTYEQYFGPGTRLTVT.

This chain links TRBV9 with TRBJ2-3; 8 bases agree with TRBD2. The trim removed 1 base at V and 2 bases at J, leaving 3 bases unmatched. CDR1 SGDLS and CDR2 YYNGEE come from the germline V gene. The CDR3 extends over 15 amino acids. The CDR3 coding sequence is TGTGCCAGCAGCGTATACGGGAGGGTCACAGATACGCAGTATTTT. Its translation: CASSVYGRVTDTQYF.